The 15 T cell receptor beta chains presented below share a single source sample, sequenced in a study of T cell clones after liver transplantation. TCRdb's copy holds only in-frame clones and misses some; the assay was immunoSEQ multiplex PCR. This repertoire shows 85,000 to 110,000 clones, around 84% found once; its top ten account for 2.5% to 3.5%. The sample here was CD4+ T cells from blood, taken around 4 years after liver transplant. The receptors were sampled from a human patient who received a liver transplant. Some T cells here may be from the graft donor.

The J gene is TRBJ2-3, the V gene TRBV19, with D perhaps given as TRBD1 or TRBD2 (5 bases each). Germline values: CDR1 LNHDA, CDR2 SQIVND (reference sequence). This CDR3 contains 15 residues. V was cut by 8 bases and J by 2 bases, with 17 bases left in between. The CDR3 reads CASWGRGLSTDTQYF. The CDR3 DNA follows: TGTGCCAGTTGGGGCAGAGGACTCTCCACAGATACGCAGTATTTT.

The chain joins TRBV28 to TRBJ1-4; TRBD1 is a possible D gene (5 bases). The CDR3 consists of 14 residues. Germline V CDR1 and CDR2: MDHEN, SYDVKM. V was trimmed by 8 bases and J by 2 bases, leaving 12 bases between them. CDR3 coding DNA: TGTGCCAGCGGAAGGGCAGGGACTAATGAAAAACTGTTTTTT. Its translation is CASGRAGTNEKLFF.

The J gene is TRBJ2-7, the V gene TRBV6-5, with a tentative D call TRBD1 (5 bases). CDR1 is MNHEY, CDR2 SVGAGI, per germline. V lost 7 bases and J lost 3, with 16 bases in between. The CDR3 length is 14 residues. The CDR3 region is CASKKGLSVYEQYF. In nucleotides, the CDR3 is TGTGCCAGCAAAAAGGGGCTATCGGTCTACGAGCAGTACTTC.

The V call is TRBV5-1, the J call TRBJ2-7, with D perhaps matching TRBD1 or TRBD2 (5 bases each). The CDR3 extends over 15 amino acids. Germline V CDR1 and CDR2: SGHRS, YFSETQ. Trimming took off 5 bases at V and 1 base at J, with 16 bases between the two ends. The CDR3 loop is CASSKTGTRSYEQYF. In DNA form, the CDR3 reads TGCGCCAGCAGTAAGACCGGGACGAGGTCCTACGAGCAGTACTTC.

The chain recombines TRBV18 with TRBJ1-4, with no clear D. Germline V lookup: CDR1 KGHSH, CDR2 LQKENI. V shed 4 bases and J shed 8 bases, with 14 bases lying between them. The CDR3 spans 14 residues. The CDR3 DNA sequence: TGTGCCAGCTCACGAGACACGCCGGGGGAAAAACTGTTTTTT. Protein product: CASSRDTPGEKLFF.

As DNA, the CDR3 is TGTGCCAGCAGCTTAGCGGGGAATTCACCCCTCCACTTT. It translates to CASSLAGNSPLHF. The chain uses TRBV7-2 and TRBJ1-6; D is uncertain. From germline, CDR1 is SGHTA and CDR2 FQGNSA. CDR3 length: 13 residues. The germline V and J ends were trimmed by 0 bases and 7 bases, with 4 bases remaining between them.

The chain employs TRBV19 and TRBJ1-2, with 7 bases that match TRBD1. Germline CDR1 and CDR2: LNHDA and SQIVND (reference sequence). The V gene end was trimmed by 11 bases and the J gene end by 7 bases; junction bases not matched to a gene: 16. The CDR3 extends over 14 amino acids. Here the CDR3 DNA reads TGTGCCGTCCCGTCGGGGCAGGGGGTGGCTGGCTACACCTTC. Its protein product is CAVPSGQGVAGYTF. Based on the CDR3 plus reference TRBV19 and TRBJ1-2, the full variable domain is DGGITQSPKYLFRKEGQNVTLSCEQNLNHDAMYWYRQDPGQGLRLIYYSQIVNDFQKGDIAEGYSVSREKKESFPLTVTSAQKNPTAFYLCAVPSGQGVAGYTFGSGTRLTVV.

This clone turned up a few times. The chain recombines TRBV4-1 with TRBJ2-2; the match to TRBD2 covers 12 bases. The CDR3 sequence is 17 residues long. CDR1 is MGHRA and CDR2 is YSYEKL in the germline V gene. Trimming at V came to 3 bases and at J to 5 bases, leaving 7 bases not matched to a gene. The chain's CDR3 is CASSQRLAGEGTGELFF. The CDR3 bases are TGCGCCAGCAGCCAGCGACTAGCGGGAGAGGGGACCGGGGAGCTGTTTTTT.

The rearrangement joins TRBV14 to TRBJ1-4; 8 positions agree with TRBD1. This CDR3 comprises 15 residues. Germline V gives CDR1 SGHDN, CDR2 FVKESK. V dropped 4 bases and J dropped 7; count of bases not matched to a gene: 8. CDR3 sequence reads: CASSRAGGWFEKLFF. The CDR3 DNA reads TGTGCCAGCAGCCGCGCAGGGGGCTGGTTTGAAAAACTGTTTTTT.

The V gene is TRBV5-1, the J gene TRBJ2-1; 14 bases are shared with TRBD2. The ends lost 4 bases at V and 5 bases at J; junction bases unmatched: 2. This CDR3 comprises 15 residues. The germline V gene has CDR1 SGHRS and CDR2 YFSETQ. The CDR3 protein is CASSKGLAGDNEQFF. The DNA for the CDR3 is TGCGCCAGCAGCAAGGGACTAGCGGGGGACAATGAGCAGTTCTTC.

The CDR3 here is CASSEGSGANVLTF. DNA of the CDR3: TGTGCCAGCAGTGAGGGCTCTGGGGCCAACGTCCTGACTTTC. The V call is TRBV6-1, the J call TRBJ2-6, with D unresolved. This CDR3 region has 14 residues. CDR1 and CDR2 (germline): MNHNS, SASEGT. V gave up 3 bases and J gave up 0 bases, with 3 bases separating them.

The V call is TRBV21-1, the J call TRBJ2-1. TRBV21-1 is listed as a pseudogene. The CDR3 has 13 residues. DNA of the CDR3: TGTGCCAGCAGCGATCGGGACCGTCGTGAGCAGTTCTTC. This codes for CASSDRDRREQFF.

This chain connects TRBV14 to TRBJ1-1; tentative D call: TRBD1 (6 bases). V gave up 3 bases and J gave up 0 bases, with 14 bases separating them. Looked up from germline, CDR1 is SGHDN and CDR2 is FVKESK. CDR3 length: 16 residues. The CDR3 protein is CASSQLGGQLNTEAFF. The CDR3 region has the DNA TGTGCCAGCAGCCAGCTTGGGGGACAACTGAACACTGAAGCTTTCTTT. Full variable domain (rest looked up from reference TRBV14 and TRBJ1-1): EAGVTQFPSHSVIEKGQTVTLRCDPISGHDNLYWYRRVMGKEIKFLLHFVKESKQDESGMPNNRFLAERTGGTYSTLKVQPAELEDSGVYFCASSQLGGQLNTEAFFGQGTRLTVV.

The gene calls are TRBV6-4 and TRBJ1-1, with unresolved D. CDR1 and CDR2 (germline): MRHNA, SNTAGT. Trimming stripped 2 bases from V and 1 base from J, with 8 bases between. The CDR3 is made up of 14 amino acids. This chain's CDR3 is CASSDPGENTEAFF. The CDR3 nucleotides read TGTGCCAGCAGTGACCCCGGGGAGAACACTGAAGCTTTCTTT.

The genes are TRBV6-5 and TRBJ2-7; D may be TRBD1 or TRBD2 (5 bases each). The CDR3 runs 12 residues. V lost 8 bases, J lost 6 bases, and 14 bases lay in between. CDR1 and CDR2 (germline): MNHEY, SVGAGI. CDR3 DNA sequence: TGTGCCAGCTGGCTAGTTGGGGGCGAGCAGTACTTC. It specifies CASWLVGGEQYF.